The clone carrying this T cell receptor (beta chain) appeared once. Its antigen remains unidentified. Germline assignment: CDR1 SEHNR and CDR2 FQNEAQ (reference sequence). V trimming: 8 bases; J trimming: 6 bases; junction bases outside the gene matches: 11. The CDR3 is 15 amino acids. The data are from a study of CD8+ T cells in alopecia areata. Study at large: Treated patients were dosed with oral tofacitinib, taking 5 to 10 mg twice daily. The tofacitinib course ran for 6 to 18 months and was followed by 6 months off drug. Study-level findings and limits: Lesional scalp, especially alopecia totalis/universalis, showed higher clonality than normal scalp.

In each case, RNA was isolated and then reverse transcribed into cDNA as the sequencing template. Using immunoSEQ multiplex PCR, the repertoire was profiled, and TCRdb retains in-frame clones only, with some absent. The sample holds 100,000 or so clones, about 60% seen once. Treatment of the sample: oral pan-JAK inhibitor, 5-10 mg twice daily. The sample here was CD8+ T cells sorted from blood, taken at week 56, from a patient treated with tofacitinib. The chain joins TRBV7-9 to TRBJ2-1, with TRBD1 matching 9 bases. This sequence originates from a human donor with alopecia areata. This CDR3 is CASRDRDRAGNEQFF. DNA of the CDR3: TGTGCCAGCCGAGATCGGGACAGGGCAGGCAATGAGCAGTTCTTC.